The present T cell receptor (beta chain) was sequenced within a study of OX40 agonist ivuxolimab in advanced cancers. Study-wide background: Ivuxolimab, an antibody acting as an agonist of OX40 (CD134), was used to treat patients. The study's findings and limits: In the 0.1 to 3.0 mg/kg range, CD4+ and CD8+ blood T cells had expanded clonally by week 6.

As for this clone: Its antigen remains unknown.

The CDR3 consists of 13 residues. Germline V lookup: CDR1 LGHNA, CDR2 YNFKEQ. Trimming left V 4 bases short and J 3 bases short, with 9 bases between. The data were produced by immunoSEQ multiplex PCR, yet TCRdb's version contains in-frame clones alone and is incomplete. The data contain 90,000 to 100,000 clones, about 91% of them seen just once; the ten biggest clones take up around 2.5%. Here the sequenced sample was CD4+ or CD8+ T cells sorted from blood, taken in a trial of the OX40 agonist ivuxolimab. This receptor was taken from an adult with an advanced solid tumor such as melanoma, head and neck, liver or kidney cancer. The chain carries TRBV4-2 and TRBJ2-5; D remains ambiguous. The DNA of the CDR3 is TGTGCCAGCAGCCGGCAACGGGAAGAGACCCAGTACTTC. Protein product: CASSRQREETQYF.